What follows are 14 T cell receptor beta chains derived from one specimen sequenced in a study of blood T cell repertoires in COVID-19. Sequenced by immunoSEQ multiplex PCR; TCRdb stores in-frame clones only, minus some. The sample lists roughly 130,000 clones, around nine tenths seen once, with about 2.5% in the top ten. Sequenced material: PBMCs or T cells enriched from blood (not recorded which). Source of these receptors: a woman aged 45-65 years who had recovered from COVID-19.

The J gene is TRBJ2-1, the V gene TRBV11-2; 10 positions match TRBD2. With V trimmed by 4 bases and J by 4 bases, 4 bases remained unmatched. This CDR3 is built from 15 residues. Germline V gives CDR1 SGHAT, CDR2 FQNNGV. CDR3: CASSSTSGEYNEQFF. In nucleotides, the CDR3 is TGTGCCAGCAGCTCCACTAGCGGGGAATACAATGAGCAGTTCTTC. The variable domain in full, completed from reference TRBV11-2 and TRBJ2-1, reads EAGVAQSPRYKIIEKRQSVAFWCNPISGHATLYWYQQILGQGPKLLIQFQNNGVVDDSQLPKDRFSAERLKGVDSTLKIQPAKLEDSAVYLCASSSTSGEYNEQFFGPGTRLTVL.

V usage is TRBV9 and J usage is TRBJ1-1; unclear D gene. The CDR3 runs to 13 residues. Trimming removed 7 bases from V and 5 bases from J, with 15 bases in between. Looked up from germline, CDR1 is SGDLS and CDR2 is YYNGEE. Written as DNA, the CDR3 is TGTGCCAGCCAAGACCCCCGGGAAACTGAAGCTTTCTTT. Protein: CASQDPRETEAFF.

The CDR3 spells CASSLVRDTQYF. The CDR3 nucleotides read TGTGCCAGCAGCTTGGTGCGGGATACGCAGTATTTT. The gene calls are TRBV5-6 and TRBJ2-3; no firm D call. Between the trimmed V and J ends, which lost 0 bases and 6 bases, there was a span of 5 bases. Germline V gene sequence: CDR1 SGHDT, CDR2 YYEEEE. There are 12 residues in the CDR3.

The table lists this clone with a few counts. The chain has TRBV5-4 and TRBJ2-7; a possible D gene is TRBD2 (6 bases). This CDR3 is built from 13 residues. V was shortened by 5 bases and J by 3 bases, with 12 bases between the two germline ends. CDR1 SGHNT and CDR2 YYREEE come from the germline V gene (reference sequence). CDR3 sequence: CASSGGAVYEQYF. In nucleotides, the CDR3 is TGTGCCAGCAGTGGAGGGGCCGTCTACGAGCAGTACTTC.

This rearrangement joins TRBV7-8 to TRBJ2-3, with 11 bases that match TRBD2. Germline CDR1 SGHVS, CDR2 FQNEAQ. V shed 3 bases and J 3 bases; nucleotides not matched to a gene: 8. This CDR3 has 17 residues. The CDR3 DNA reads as TGTGCCAGCAGCTTCTCCGGGACTAGCGGTATGACAGATACGCAGTATTTT. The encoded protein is CASSFSGTSGMTDTQYF.

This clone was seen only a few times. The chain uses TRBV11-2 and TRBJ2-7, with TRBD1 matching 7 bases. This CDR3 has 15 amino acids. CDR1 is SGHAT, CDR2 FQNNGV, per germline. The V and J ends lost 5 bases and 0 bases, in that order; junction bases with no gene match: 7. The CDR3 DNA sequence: TGTGCCAGCAGCCTGCAGGGACAGAGCTCCTACGAGCAGTACTTC. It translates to CASSLQGQSSYEQYF.

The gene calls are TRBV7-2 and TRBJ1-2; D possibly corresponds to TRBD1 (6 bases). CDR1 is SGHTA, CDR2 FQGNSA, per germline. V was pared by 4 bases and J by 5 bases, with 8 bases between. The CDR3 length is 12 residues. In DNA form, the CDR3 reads TGTGCCAGCAGCTCCACAGGGTATGGCTACACCTTC. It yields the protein CASSSTGYGYTF.

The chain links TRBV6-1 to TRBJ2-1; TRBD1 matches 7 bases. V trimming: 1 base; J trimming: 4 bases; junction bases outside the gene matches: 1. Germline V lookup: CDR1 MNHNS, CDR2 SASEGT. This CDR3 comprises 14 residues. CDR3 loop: CASSEEQGYNEQFF. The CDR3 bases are TGTGCCAGCAGTGAAGAACAGGGGTACAATGAGCAGTTCTTC.

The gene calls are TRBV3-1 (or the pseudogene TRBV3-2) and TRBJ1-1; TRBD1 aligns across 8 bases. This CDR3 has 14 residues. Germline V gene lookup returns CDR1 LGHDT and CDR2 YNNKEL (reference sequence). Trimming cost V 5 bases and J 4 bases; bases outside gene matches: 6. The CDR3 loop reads CASSSQGASTEAFF. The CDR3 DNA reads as TGTGCCAGCAGCTCCCAGGGGGCGAGCACTGAAGCTTTCTTT.

The DNA of the CDR3 is TGTGCCAGCAGTGGAGTGAGCTACGAGCAGTACTTC. Translation gives CASSGVSYEQYF. V usage is TRBV6-2 or TRBV6-3 and J usage is TRBJ2-7; D gene unclear. The germline V gene encodes CDR1 MNHEY and CDR2 SVGEGT. The CDR3 covers 12 residues. V was trimmed by 5 bases and J by 3 bases, leaving 8 bases between them.

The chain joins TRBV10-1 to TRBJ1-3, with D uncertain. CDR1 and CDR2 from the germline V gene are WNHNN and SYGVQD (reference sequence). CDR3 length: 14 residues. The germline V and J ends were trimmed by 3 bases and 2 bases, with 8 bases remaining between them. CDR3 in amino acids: CASSDRTTGNTIYF. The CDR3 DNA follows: TGCGCCAGCAGTGACCGGACTACTGGAAACACCATATATTTT.

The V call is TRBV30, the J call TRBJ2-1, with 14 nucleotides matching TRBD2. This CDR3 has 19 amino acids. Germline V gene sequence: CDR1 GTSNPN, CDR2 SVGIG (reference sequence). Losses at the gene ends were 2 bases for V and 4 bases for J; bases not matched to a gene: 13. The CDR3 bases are TGTGCCTGGAGTCGTGGTTGGACTAGCGGGGGGCGTTATTACAATGAGCAGTTCTTC. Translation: CAWSRGWTSGGRYYNEQFF.

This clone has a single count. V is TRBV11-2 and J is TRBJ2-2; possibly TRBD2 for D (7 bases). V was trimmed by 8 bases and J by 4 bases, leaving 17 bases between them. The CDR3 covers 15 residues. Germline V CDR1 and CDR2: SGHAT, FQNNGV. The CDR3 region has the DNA TGTGCCAGCCCCCCATCGGGGGGCCGCACCGGGGAGCTGTTTTTT. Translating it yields CASPPSGGRTGELFF.

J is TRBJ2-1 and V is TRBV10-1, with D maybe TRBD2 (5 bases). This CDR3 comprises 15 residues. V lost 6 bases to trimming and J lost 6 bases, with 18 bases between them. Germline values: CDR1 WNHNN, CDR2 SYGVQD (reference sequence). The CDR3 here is CASRSDSPGLNEQFF. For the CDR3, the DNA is TGCGCCAGCAGGTCGGACTCCCCCGGGCTCAATGAGCAGTTCTTC.